Reported below is one T cell receptor (beta chain). The entry originates in a study of blood T cell repertoires in COVID-19. About the study: Sites in the United States, Italy and Spain provided acute and convalescent COVID-19 samples. In each case, the material was cDNA or gDNA derived from T cells, B-cell-depleted T cells, or PBMCs.

Trimming removed 1 base at V and 0 bases at J, with 8 bases between. Germline assignment: CDR1 LNHDA and CDR2 SQIVND (reference sequence). This CDR3 is built from 15 residues. How the authors handled the data: Cell counts per sample came from amplifying reference gene primers. Libraries were prepared by immunoSEQ multiplex PCR; TCRdb keeps only in-frame clonotypes and omits some of them. V and J calls and clone size are as listed in that table; D and trimming were resolved from the DNA. Altogether roughly 100,000 clones are present, 85% to 90% being singletons, with the ten largest covering roughly 4.5%.

This receptor was taken from a man in his fifties with acute or convalescent COVID-19. The chain uses TRBV19 and TRBJ2-3; maybe TRBD2 (5 bases). Input material: peripheral blood. For the CDR3, the DNA is TGTGCCAGTAGTATAGTGGGCGGGAGCACAGATACGCAGTATTTT. Protein: CASSIVGGSTDTQYF.